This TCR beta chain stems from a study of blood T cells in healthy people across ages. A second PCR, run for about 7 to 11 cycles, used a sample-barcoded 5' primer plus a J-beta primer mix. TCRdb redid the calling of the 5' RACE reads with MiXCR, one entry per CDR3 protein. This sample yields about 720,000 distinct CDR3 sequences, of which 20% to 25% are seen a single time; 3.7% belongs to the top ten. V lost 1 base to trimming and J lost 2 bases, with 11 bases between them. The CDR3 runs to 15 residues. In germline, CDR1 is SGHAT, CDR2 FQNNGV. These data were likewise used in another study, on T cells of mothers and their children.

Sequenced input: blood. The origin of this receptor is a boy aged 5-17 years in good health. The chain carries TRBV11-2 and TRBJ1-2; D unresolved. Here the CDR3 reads CASSLGYSLNYGYTF. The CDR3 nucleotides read TGTGCCAGCAGCTTAGGGTACTCGCTAAACTATGGCTACACCTTC.